A selection of T cell receptor beta chains follows, all from one sample in a study of tumor-infiltrating lymphocytes in oesophageal squamous cell carcinoma. TCRdb ran MiXCR on the PCR reads and lists one entry per CDR3 protein. The sample shows 19,000 or so distinct CDR3 sequences, 47% of them seen only once. The sequenced material came from normal esophageal tissue next to the tumor. The source of these receptors is a female donor with esophageal squamous cell carcinoma. Both conserved end residues are part of each CDR3. Each record gives: D gene, V gene, clone size, J gene, CDR3 DNA, CDR3 protein. The D gene is left open where the match is weak. Clone sizes are given selectively: once, few, many, or a class where the clone is expanded.

d_gene: NA; v_gene: TRBV11-2; abundance: NA; j_gene: TRBJ2-1; CDR3nt: TGTGCCAGCAGCTTAGGCCGGGACAATGAGCAGTTCTTC; CDR3aa: CASSLGRDNEQFF
d_gene: TRBD1; v_gene: TRBV7-8; abundance: NA; j_gene: TRBJ2-7; CDR3nt: TGTGCCAGCAGCCTAGAGGGGGCAATGGCCTACGAGCAGTACTTC; CDR3aa: CASSLEGAMAYEQYF
d_gene: NA; v_gene: TRBV7-2; abundance: NA; j_gene: TRBJ2-1; CDR3nt: TGTGCCAGCAGCTTAGGGACAGGGAGGGGCAATGAGCAGTTCTTC; CDR3aa: CASSLGTGRGNEQFF
d_gene: NA; v_gene: TRBV6-1; abundance: many; j_gene: TRBJ1-1; CDR3nt: TGTGCCAGCATGCAGCACCCCTCTGTAGGGGCTTTCTTT; CDR3aa: CASMQHPSVGAFF
d_gene: TRBD2; v_gene: TRBV7-2; abundance: large; j_gene: TRBJ2-5; CDR3nt: TGTGCCAGCAGCTCTCGACTAGCGGGAGGTCACGAGACCCAGTACTTC; CDR3aa: CASSSRLAGGHETQYF
d_gene: TRBD2; v_gene: TRBV6-1; abundance: many; j_gene: TRBJ2-3; CDR3nt: TGTGCCAGCAGCCCGGGACTAGGGACAGATACGCAGTATTTT; CDR3aa: CASSPGLGTDTQYF
d_gene: NA; v_gene: TRBV12-3/TRBV12-4; abundance: many; j_gene: TRBJ1-2; CDR3nt: TGTGCCAGCAGCCTGGACAGTAACTATGGCTACACCTTC; CDR3aa: CASSLDSNYGYTF
d_gene: NA; v_gene: TRBV7-2; abundance: NA; j_gene: TRBJ2-7; CDR3nt: TGTGCCAGCAGCGGGAGCTACGAGCAGTACTTC; CDR3aa: CASSGSYEQYF
d_gene: NA; v_gene: TRBV12-3/TRBV12-4; abundance: medium-sized; j_gene: TRBJ1-1; CDR3nt: TGTGCCAGCAGTTTAGACACCGGAGGGAACACTGAAGCTTTCTTT; CDR3aa: CASSLDTGGNTEAFF
d_gene: NA; v_gene: TRBV5-4; abundance: many; j_gene: TRBJ2-5; CDR3nt: TGTGCCAGCAGCATCACAGGGCGTTGGGAGACCCAGTACTTC; CDR3aa: CASSITGRWETQYF
d_gene: NA; v_gene: TRBV7-9; abundance: NA; j_gene: TRBJ2-5; CDR3nt: TGTGCCAGCAGCTTAGGGGTGGCGACAGGACCCAACCAAGAGACCCAGTACTTC; CDR3aa: CASSLGVATGPNQETQYF
d_gene: NA; v_gene: TRBV7-8; abundance: few; j_gene: TRBJ2-5; CDR3nt: TGTGCCAGCAGCCCATCAGGGGGGGGCCAAGAGACCCAGTACTTC; CDR3aa: CASSPSGGGQETQYF
d_gene: TRBD1; v_gene: TRBV7-2; abundance: few; j_gene: TRBJ1-2; CDR3nt: TGTGCCAGCAGCGCGGGACAGGGGGGCTATGGCTACACCTTC; CDR3aa: CASSAGQGGYGYTF
d_gene: TRBD1; v_gene: TRBV28; abundance: NA; j_gene: TRBJ2-5; CDR3nt: TGTGCCAGCAGTCGACAGGGGGGACAAGAGACCCAGTACTTC; CDR3aa: CASSRQGGQETQYF
d_gene: NA; v_gene: TRBV3-1; abundance: once; j_gene: TRBJ2-1; CDR3nt: TGTGCCAGCAGGCAAGAGGGCAGGGTTCAGTTCTTC; CDR3aa: CASRQEGRVQFF
d_gene: TRBD1; v_gene: TRBV14; abundance: few; j_gene: TRBJ2-5; CDR3nt: TGTGCCAGCAGCCCGCGAAGGACAGGGGGCGGAGAGACCCAGTACTTC; CDR3aa: CASSPRRTGGGETQYF
d_gene: NA; v_gene: TRBV7-9; abundance: NA; j_gene: TRBJ1-5; CDR3nt: TGTGCCAGCACCGCTGGTGATCGCGGGGAGCTGCATTTT; CDR3aa: CASTAGDRGELHF
d_gene: TRBD1; v_gene: TRBV7-6; abundance: NA; j_gene: TRBJ2-3; CDR3nt: TGTGCCAGCAGCTTAGAGACAGGGGCAGATACGCAGTATTTT; CDR3aa: CASSLETGADTQYF
d_gene: TRBD1; v_gene: TRBV6-2/TRBV6-3; abundance: NA; j_gene: TRBJ1-6; CDR3nt: TGTGCCAGCAGTTGGGACAGTCCCCATAATTCACCCCTCCACTTT; CDR3aa: CASSWDSPHNSPLHF
d_gene: NA; v_gene: TRBV12-3/TRBV12-4; abundance: many; j_gene: TRBJ2-3; CDR3nt: TGTGCCAGCAGCCGAACTCTTGGGGCCAGCACAGATACGCAGTATTTT; CDR3aa: CASSRTLGASTDTQYF
d_gene: TRBD1; v_gene: TRBV10-3; abundance: many; j_gene: TRBJ2-7; CDR3nt: TGTGCCATCAGTCCAGCGGGGACAGGGAGGTACGAGCAGTACTTC; CDR3aa: CAISPAGTGRYEQYF
d_gene: NA; v_gene: TRBV7-9; abundance: medium-sized; j_gene: TRBJ2-4; CDR3nt: TGTGCCAGCAGCGACACACAGGATACGCAAAACATTCAGTACTTC; CDR3aa: CASSDTQDTQNIQYF
d_gene: NA; v_gene: TRBV5-1; abundance: many; j_gene: TRBJ1-1; CDR3nt: TGCGCCAGCAGCTTGGAGCCGGGGTACACTGAAGCTTTCTTT; CDR3aa: CASSLEPGYTEAFF
d_gene: TRBD2; v_gene: TRBV7-1; abundance: NA; j_gene: TRBJ2-3; CDR3nt: TGTGCCAGCAGCTCACAGAGCGGGAGAGGAGATACGCAGTATTTT; CDR3aa: CASSSQSGRGDTQYF
d_gene: TRBD2; v_gene: TRBV20-1; abundance: NA; j_gene: TRBJ2-5; CDR3nt: TGCAGTGCTCCACCGGGAGGGCCTCAAGAGACCCAGTACTTC; CDR3aa: CSAPPGGPQETQYF
d_gene: NA; v_gene: TRBV7-6; abundance: many; j_gene: TRBJ2-1; CDR3nt: TGTGCCAGCAGCTTAGGGGGCGGGGGACACTCCTACAATGAGCAGTTCTTC; CDR3aa: CASSLGGGGHSYNEQFF
d_gene: TRBD2; v_gene: TRBV6-1; abundance: medium-sized; j_gene: TRBJ2-1; CDR3nt: TGTGCCAGCAGTTCGGGACTAGCGGGAGGGAAGCAGTTCTTC; CDR3aa: CASSSGLAGGKQFF
d_gene: NA; v_gene: TRBV7-9; abundance: few; j_gene: TRBJ2-1; CDR3nt: TGTGCCAGCAGCCCTAGGGACTCCTCCTACAATGAGCAGTTCTTC; CDR3aa: CASSPRDSSYNEQFF
d_gene: TRBD1; v_gene: TRBV6-1; abundance: many; j_gene: TRBJ1-2; CDR3nt: TGTGCCAGCAGTGAAGGACAGGGGGCGTATGGCTACACCTTC; CDR3aa: CASSEGQGAYGYTF
d_gene: TRBD1; v_gene: TRBV6-1; abundance: many; j_gene: TRBJ1-2; CDR3nt: TGTGCCAGCAGTCCAGAAGGGACAGCTTATGGCTACACCTTC; CDR3aa: CASSPEGTAYGYTF
d_gene: NA; v_gene: TRBV20-1; abundance: few; j_gene: TRBJ2-1; CDR3nt: TGCAGTGCGGCGACTCTTATCTCCTACAATGAGCAGTTCTTC; CDR3aa: CSAATLISYNEQFF
d_gene: TRBD2; v_gene: TRBV6-1; abundance: NA; j_gene: TRBJ2-5; CDR3nt: TGTGCCAGCATGTTCCGGTTTAGCGGGGGGTCCAACACCGGGGAGCTGTACTTC; CDR3aa: CASMFRFSGGSNTGELYF
d_gene: NA; v_gene: TRBV9; abundance: once; j_gene: TRBJ2-4; CDR3nt: TGTGCCAGCAGCGTAGGGGGCGGACAGAAACTAGCCAAAAACATTCAGTACTTC; CDR3aa: CASSVGGGQKLAKNIQYF
d_gene: NA; v_gene: TRBV14; abundance: NA; j_gene: TRBJ2-1; CDR3nt: TGTGCCAGCAGCGCCGACTTCTACAATGAGCAGTTCTTC; CDR3aa: CASSADFYNEQFF
d_gene: NA; v_gene: TRBV7-6; abundance: NA; j_gene: TRBJ2-2; CDR3nt: TGTGCCAGCAGCTTAGGGACGGCGAACACCGGGGAGCTGTTTTTT; CDR3aa: CASSLGTANTGELFF
d_gene: NA; v_gene: TRBV3-1; abundance: NA; j_gene: TRBJ2-7; CDR3nt: TGTGCCAGCAGCCAAGCAGGAGCCGTTCTACGAAAGCAGTACTTC; CDR3aa: CASSQAGAVLRKQYF